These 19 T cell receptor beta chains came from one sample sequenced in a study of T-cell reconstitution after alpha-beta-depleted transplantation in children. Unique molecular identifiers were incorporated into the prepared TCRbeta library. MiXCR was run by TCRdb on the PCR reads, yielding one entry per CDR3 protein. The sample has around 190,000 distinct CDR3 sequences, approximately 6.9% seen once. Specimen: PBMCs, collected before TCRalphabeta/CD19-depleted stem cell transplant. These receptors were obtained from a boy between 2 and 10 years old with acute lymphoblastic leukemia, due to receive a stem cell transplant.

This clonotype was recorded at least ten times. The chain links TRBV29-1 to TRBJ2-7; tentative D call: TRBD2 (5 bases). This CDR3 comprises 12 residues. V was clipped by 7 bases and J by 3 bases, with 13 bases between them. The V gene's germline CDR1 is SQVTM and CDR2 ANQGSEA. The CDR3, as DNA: TGCAGCGCAGAGGACGGGGACTACGAGCAGTACTTC. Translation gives CSAEDGDYEQYF.

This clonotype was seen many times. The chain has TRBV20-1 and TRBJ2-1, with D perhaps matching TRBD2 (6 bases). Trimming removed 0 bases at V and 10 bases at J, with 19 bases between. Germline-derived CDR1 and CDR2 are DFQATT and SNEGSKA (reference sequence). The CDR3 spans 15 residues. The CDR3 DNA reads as TGCAGTGCTAGAGATCGTAGCGGAAGCCGGGACGAGCAGTTCTTC. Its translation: CSARDRSGSRDEQFF.

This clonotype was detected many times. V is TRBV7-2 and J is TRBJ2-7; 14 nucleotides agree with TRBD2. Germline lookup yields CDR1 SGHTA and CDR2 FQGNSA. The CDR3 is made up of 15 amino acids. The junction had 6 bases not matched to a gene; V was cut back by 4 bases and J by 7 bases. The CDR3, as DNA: TGTGCCAGCAGCTCCGGGACTAGCGGGAGTCGGGAGCAGTACTTC. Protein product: CASSSGTSGSREQYF.

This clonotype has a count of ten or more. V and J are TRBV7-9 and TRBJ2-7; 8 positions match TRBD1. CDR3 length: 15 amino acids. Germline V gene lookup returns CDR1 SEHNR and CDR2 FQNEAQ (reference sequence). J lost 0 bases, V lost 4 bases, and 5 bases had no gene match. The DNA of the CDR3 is TGTGCCAGCAGCTCGTACAGGGGGGACTCCTACGAGCAGTACTTC. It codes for CASSSYRGDSYEQYF.

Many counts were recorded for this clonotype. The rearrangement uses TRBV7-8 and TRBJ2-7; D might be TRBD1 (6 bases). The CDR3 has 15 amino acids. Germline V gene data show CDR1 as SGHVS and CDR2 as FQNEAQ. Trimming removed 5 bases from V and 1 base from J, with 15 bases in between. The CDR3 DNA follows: TGTGCCAGCAGCGATCGCCCAGGACAGTCCTACGAGCAGTACTTC. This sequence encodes CASSDRPGQSYEQYF. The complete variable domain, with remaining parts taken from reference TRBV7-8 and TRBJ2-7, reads GAGVSQSPRYKVAKRGQDVALRCDPISGHVSLFWYQQALGQGPEFLTYFQNEAQLDKSGLPSDRFFAERPEGSVSTLKIQRTQQEDSAVYLCASSDRPGQSYEQYFGPGTRLTVT.

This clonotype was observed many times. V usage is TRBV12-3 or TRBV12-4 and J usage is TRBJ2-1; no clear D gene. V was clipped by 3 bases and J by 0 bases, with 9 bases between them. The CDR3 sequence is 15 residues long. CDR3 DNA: TGTGCCAGCAGTTTCGCCCGGAGCTCCTACAATGAGCAGTTCTTC. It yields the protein CASSFARSSYNEQFF.

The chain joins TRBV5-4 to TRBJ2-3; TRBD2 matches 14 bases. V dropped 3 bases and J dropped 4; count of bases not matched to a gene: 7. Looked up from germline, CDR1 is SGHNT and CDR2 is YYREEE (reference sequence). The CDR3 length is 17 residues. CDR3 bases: TGTGCCAGCAGCTCAGGCGTGGGACTAGCGGGGGCAGATACGCAGTATTTT. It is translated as CASSSGVGLAGADTQYF.

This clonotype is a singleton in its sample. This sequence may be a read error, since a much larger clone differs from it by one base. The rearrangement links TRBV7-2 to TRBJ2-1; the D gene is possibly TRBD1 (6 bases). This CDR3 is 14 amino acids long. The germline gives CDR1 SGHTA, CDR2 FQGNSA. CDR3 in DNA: TGTGCCAGCAGCCCATACAGGGAAAACAATAAGCAGTTCTTC. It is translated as CASSPYRENNKQFF.

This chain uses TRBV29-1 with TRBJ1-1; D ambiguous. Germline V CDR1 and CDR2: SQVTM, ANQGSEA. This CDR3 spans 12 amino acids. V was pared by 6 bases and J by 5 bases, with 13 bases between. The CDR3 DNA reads TGCAGCGTCCGCCGGAGCAAAACTGAAGCTTTCTTT. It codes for CSVRRSKTEAFF.

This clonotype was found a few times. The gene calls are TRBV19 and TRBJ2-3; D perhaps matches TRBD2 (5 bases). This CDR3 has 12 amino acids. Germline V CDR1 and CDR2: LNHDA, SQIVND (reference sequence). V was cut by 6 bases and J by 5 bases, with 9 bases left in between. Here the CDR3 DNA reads TGTGCCAGTAGCGGGATTGGAGATACGCAGTATTTT. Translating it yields CASSGIGDTQYF.

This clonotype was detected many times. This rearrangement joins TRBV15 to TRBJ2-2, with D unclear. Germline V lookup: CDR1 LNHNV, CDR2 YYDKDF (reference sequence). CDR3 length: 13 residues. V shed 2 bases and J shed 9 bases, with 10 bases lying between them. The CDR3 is CATSRLGDWELFF. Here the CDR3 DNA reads TGTGCCACCAGCAGATTAGGAGATTGGGAGCTGTTTTTT.

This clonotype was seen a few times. The CDR3 sequence: CAISGGGDEQYF. DNA of the CDR3: TGTGCCATCAGCGGAGGGGGGGACGAGCAGTACTTC. This chain connects TRBV10-3 to TRBJ2-7; D may be TRBD2 (7 bases). The germline gives CDR1 ENHRY, CDR2 SYGVKD. The germline V and J ends were trimmed by 6 bases and 5 bases, with 11 bases remaining between them. This CDR3 is 12 amino acids long.

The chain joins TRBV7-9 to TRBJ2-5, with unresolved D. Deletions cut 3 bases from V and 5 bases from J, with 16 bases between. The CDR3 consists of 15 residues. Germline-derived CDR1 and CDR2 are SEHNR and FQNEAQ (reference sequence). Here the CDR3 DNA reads TGTGCCAGCAGCTTCGAGCCTGTGGGCCGTGAGACCCAGTACTTC. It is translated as CASSFEPVGRETQYF.

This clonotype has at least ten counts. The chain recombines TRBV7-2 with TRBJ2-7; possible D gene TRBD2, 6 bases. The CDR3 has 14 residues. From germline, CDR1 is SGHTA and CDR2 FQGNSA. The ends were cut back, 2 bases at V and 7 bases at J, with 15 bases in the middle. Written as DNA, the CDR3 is TGTGCCAGCAGCTTAAAGCGGGTAGTGGGTGAGCAGTACTTC. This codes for CASSLKRVVGEQYF.

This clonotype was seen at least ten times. CDR3: CAISRPGQGAGELFF. The DNA of the CDR3 is TGTGCCATCAGCCGGCCGGGACAGGGAGCCGGGGAGCTGTTTTTT. V is TRBV10-3 and J is TRBJ2-2; TRBD1 aligns across 9 bases. Germline loops: CDR1 ENHRY, CDR2 SYGVKD. J gave up 6 bases and V 6 bases, and 8 bases lay outside the gene matches. The length of the CDR3 is 15 residues.

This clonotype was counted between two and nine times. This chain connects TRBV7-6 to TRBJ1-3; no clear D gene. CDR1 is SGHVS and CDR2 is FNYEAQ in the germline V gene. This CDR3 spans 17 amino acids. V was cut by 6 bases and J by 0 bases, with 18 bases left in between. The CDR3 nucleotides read TGTGCCAGCAGTCGCAACGTCGGGCTAGGCTCTGGAAACACCATATATTTT. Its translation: CASSRNVGLGSGNTIYF.

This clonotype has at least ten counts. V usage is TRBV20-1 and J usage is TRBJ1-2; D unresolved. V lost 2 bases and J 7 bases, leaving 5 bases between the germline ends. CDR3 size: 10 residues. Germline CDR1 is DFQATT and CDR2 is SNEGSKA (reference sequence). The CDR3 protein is CSARSRGYTF. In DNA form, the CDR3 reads TGCAGTGCTAGATCTCGTGGCTACACCTTC.

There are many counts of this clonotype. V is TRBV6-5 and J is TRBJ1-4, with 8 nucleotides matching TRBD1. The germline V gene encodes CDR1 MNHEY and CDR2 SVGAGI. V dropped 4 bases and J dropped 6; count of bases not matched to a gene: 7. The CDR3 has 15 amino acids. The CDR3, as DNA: TGTGCCAGCAGTTCTGCCGGGACAGGATATGAAAAACTGTTTTTT. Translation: CASSSAGTGYEKLFF.

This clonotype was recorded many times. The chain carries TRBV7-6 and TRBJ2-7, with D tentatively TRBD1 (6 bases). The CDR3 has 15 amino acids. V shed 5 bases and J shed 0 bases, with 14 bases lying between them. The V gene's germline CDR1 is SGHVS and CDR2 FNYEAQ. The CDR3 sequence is CASSPWDTRSYEQYF. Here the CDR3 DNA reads TGTGCCAGCAGCCCTTGGGACACCCGCTCCTACGAGCAGTACTTC.